This is a list of T cell receptor beta chains from one sample in a study of circulating and synovial CD4+ cells in juvenile arthritis. The data were produced by immunoSEQ multiplex PCR, yet TCRdb's version contains in-frame clones alone and is incomplete. The table lists more than 13,000 clones, around 80% of them singletons. The sequenced sample consisted of CD4+ T cells from synovial fluid. The source is a human patient with juvenile idiopathic arthritis. Some clones in this sample may be carry-over from other donors' samples. Each CDR3 is given with its conserved first and last residue. The D gene is left open where the match is weak. Not every row has a clone size; where given, it reads once, few, many or a size class.

TGTGCCAGCAGCTTAAAGGGACTCATGAACACTGAAGCTTTCTTT	CASSLKGLMNTEAFF	TRBV7-9	TRBJ1-1	.	.
TGTGCCAGCAGTAAGACAGGGCTCGACGAGCAGTACTTC	CASSKTGLDEQYF	TRBV6-5	TRBJ2-7	TRBD1	.
TGTGCCAGCAGTGAACTTCGGACAGGGGTTAATTCACCCCTCCACTTT	CASSELRTGVNSPLHF	TRBV6-1	TRBJ1-6	TRBD1	.
TGTGCCAGATCCAAACTAACGGATGACCAAGAGACCCAGTACTTC	CARSKLTDDQETQYF	TRBV19	TRBJ2-5	.	.
TGTGCCAGCAGTTCTATCACAGGGAGTTCCTCCTACGAGCAGTACTTC	CASSSITGSSSYEQYF	TRBV28	TRBJ2-7	.	few
TGTGCCAGCAGCAAAGGGCGACAGGACTCCAATCAGCCCCAGCATTTT	CASSKGRQDSNQPQHF	TRBV21-1	TRBJ1-5	.	once
TGTGCCAGCAGCTTTAGCCAGGGGAATGGTTCACCCCTCCACTTT	CASSFSQGNGSPLHF	TRBV11-2	TRBJ1-6	.	.
TGTGCCTGGAGTGTCGGGGACAGGGTCCACGAGCAGTACTTC	CAWSVGDRVHEQYF	TRBV30	TRBJ2-7	TRBD1	once
TGTGCCAGCAGTGAAGCGTTCTGGTTATATCAGCCCCAGCATTTT	CASSEAFWLYQPQHF	TRBV25-1	TRBJ1-5	.	.
TGTGCCAGCAGCCAAGATCTCGGCAGGGGCATACGGGAAAAACTGTTTTTT	CASSQDLGRGIREKLFF	TRBV4-2	TRBJ1-4	.	.
TGTGCCAGCAGCTCCCATATTAGCCGGGGAAGCTCCTACAATGAGCAGTTCTTC	CASSSHISRGSSYNEQFF	TRBV28	TRBJ2-1	.	.
TGTGCCAGCAGCTCGCCAGGGACAGGGGGTAGTTACGAGCAGTACTTC	CASSSPGTGGSYEQYF	TRBV7-2	TRBJ2-7	TRBD1	.
TGTGCCAGCAGTGATCCGGGAGGGGTTAGGGCAGATACGCAGTATTTT	CASSDPGGVRADTQYF	TRBV6-1	TRBJ2-3	TRBD2	.
TGCGCCAGCAGGCTGGGGCTAGCGGGGAGGGACAAAAACATTCAGTACTTC	CASRLGLAGRDKNIQYF	TRBV5-1	TRBJ2-4	TRBD2	.
TGTGCCAGCAGCCGTAGCGGGGGGGGCGACAATGAGCAGTTCTTC	CASSRSGGGDNEQFF	TRBV4-2	TRBJ2-1	TRBD2	.
TGCGCCAGCAGCTTGGGCAGTAATCAGCCCCAGCATTTT	CASSLGSNQPQHF	TRBV5-1	TRBJ1-5	.	.
TGTGCCAGCAGTGAGGGGACAGGGGTTGTCTACGAGCAGTACTTC	CASSEGTGVVYEQYF	TRBV6-1	TRBJ2-7	TRBD1	.
TGTGCCAGCAGCTTGGCGCTGACAGGTCTTAACTATGGCTACACCTTC	CASSLALTGLNYGYTF	TRBV5-8	TRBJ1-2	.	.
TGTGCCAGCAACAGAGGGGGACCTAACTATGGCTACACCTTC	CASNRGGPNYGYTF	TRBV7-2	TRBJ1-2	.	.
TGTGCCAGCAGCTTTACAGGGGGCACAGATACGCAGTATTTT	CASSFTGGTDTQYF	TRBV5-6	TRBJ2-3	TRBD1	.
TGTGCCAGCACCAGTACAGGGGAGAGCAATCAGCCCCAGCATTTT	CASTSTGESNQPQHF	TRBV2	TRBJ1-5	TRBD1	once
TGCAGCGTTGAGCTGGGGACAATGGGTACTCTCTACAATGAGCAGTTCTTC	CSVELGTMGTLYNEQFF	TRBV29-1	TRBJ2-1	.	.
TGTGCCAGCAAAAGAAGGGTAGGGGCTAACTACAATGAGCAGTTCTTC	CASKRRVGANYNEQFF	TRBV28	TRBJ2-1	.	.
TGTGCCAGCAGTGCTGAGACAGGGGGCGCAGATACGCAGTATTTT	CASSAETGGADTQYF	TRBV6-1	TRBJ2-3	TRBD1	once
TGTGCCAGCGGGCAGCGGGGGGCCCTCTACGAGCAGTACTTC	CASGQRGALYEQYF	TRBV6-1	TRBJ2-7	TRBD2	.
TGTGCCTGGAACCCGACTAGCGGGGGGCGGGAGCTGTTTTTT	CAWNPTSGGRELFF	TRBV30	TRBJ2-2	TRBD2	.
TGTGCCTGGAGTCTAGCGGGAGGGCCTTCAGGCAATGAGCAGTTCTTC	CAWSLAGGPSGNEQFF	TRBV30	TRBJ2-1	TRBD2	.
TGTGCCAGTAGTCGGACAGCAAACCCACAAGAGCCCCAGCATTTT	CASSRTANPQEPQHF	TRBV19	TRBJ1-5	.	.
TGTGCCTGGAACAGACAGGGGACGGGCGAGACCCAGTACTTC	CAWNRQGTGETQYF	TRBV30	TRBJ2-5	TRBD1	.
TGTGCCAGCACACGACCGGCGGGCCAACCCCAGTATGAGCAGTACTTC	CASTRPAGQPQYEQYF	TRBV28	TRBJ2-7	.	.
TGTGCCAGCAGCCAAACGGGGACAGAGGGGGACATTCAGTACTTC	CASSQTGTEGDIQYF	TRBV4-2	TRBJ2-4	TRBD1	few
TGTGCCAGTAAAAACGCGATGGGGGGTAGCAATCAGCCCCAGCATTTT	CASKNAMGGSNQPQHF	TRBV19	TRBJ1-5	.	few
TGTGCCAGCTCCCCCGTACGCGTAAGAGGGACTAGCGGGGGATACAATGAGCAGTTCTTC	CASSPVRVRGTSGGYNEQFF	TRBV18	TRBJ2-1	TRBD2	.
TGCGCCAGCACCGGAACGCGACAGGGCTCTCTAGAAAAACTGTTTTTT	CASTGTRQGSLEKLFF	TRBV23-1	TRBJ1-4	TRBD1	.
TGTGCCAGCAGTTCCCCCGATGGACTAGCGGGGGGGCCGGACGGGGAGCTGTTTTTT	CASSSPDGLAGGPDGELFF	TRBV28	TRBJ2-2	TRBD2	.
TGTGCCAGCAGTTTGACAGGGGCTGGAAACACCATATATTTT	CASSLTGAGNTIYF	TRBV6-5	TRBJ1-3	TRBD1	.
TGTGCCAGCAGCGCTGTAGGGGCCACGGAAGCTTTCTTT	CASSAVGATEAFF	TRBV5-6	TRBJ1-1	.	.
TGTGCCAGCAGCGTCCGACAGGGCACAGATACGCAGTATTTT	CASSVRQGTDTQYF	TRBV9	TRBJ2-3	.	.
TGTGCCATCAGTCCACAGGGGAACACTGAAGCTTTCTTT	CAISPQGNTEAFF	TRBV10-3	TRBJ1-1	.	.
TGTGCCAGTGGGAAGGCGGGGGCAACTAATGAAAAACTGTTTTTT	CASGKAGATNEKLFF	TRBV19	TRBJ1-4	.	.
TGTGCCAGCAAAGGGGGACTAGCGGTGGATTTAGAGACCCAGTACTTC	CASKGGLAVDLETQYF	TRBV2	TRBJ2-5	TRBD2	.